The text below deals with one TCR beta chain. This sample was taken from a study of T cell responses to AZD1222 COVID-19 vaccine. Germline trimming cut 1 base from V and 5 bases from J; bases unmatched to any gene: 9. The length of the CDR3 is 16 residues. Germline values: CDR1 SGHTA, CDR2 FQGNSA. The method was immunoSEQ multiplex PCR; TCRdb's version includes in-frame clones alone and lacks a portion of them. The repertoire holds over 95,000 clones, with around 87% as singletons. The material was peripheral blood, obtained on day 0 of AZD1222 vaccination. The TCR originated in an adult in good health. The chain joins TRBV7-2 to TRBJ2-5; 8 positions match TRBD1. The CDR3 nucleotides read TGTGCCAGCAGCTTAGTTGCAGGGGGCGATGGGGAGACCCAGTACTTC. Its translation: CASSLVAGGDGETQYF. Complete variable domain (other parts from reference TRBV7-2 and TRBJ2-5): GAGVSQSPSNKVTEKGKDVELRCDPISGHTALYWYRQSLGQGLEFLIYFQGNSAPDKSGLPSDRFSAERTGGSVSTLTIQRTQQEDSAVYLCASSLVAGGDGETQYFGPGTRLLVL.